This T cell receptor beta chain was documented in a study of T cells in Graves' hyperthyroidism and ophthalmopathy. What was amplified from RNA transcripts were TCR beta CDR3 regions. TCR CDR3 regions were first amplified by RT-PCR with HTBI primers. TCRdb ran MiXCR on the multiplex PCR reads and lists one entry per CDR3 protein. The sample carries 450,000 to 500,000 distinct CDR3 sequences, approximately 22% recorded once. This clonotype has just a few counts. The sample was blood. The receptor's source is a woman between 65 and 79 years old with Graves' ophthalmopathy.

CDR3 nucleotide sequence: TGTGCCAGCAGCTTAGGACAGGGTCATAATTCACCCCTCCACTTT. Residues: CASSLGQGHNSPLHF. The genes are TRBV7-2 and TRBJ1-6; 7 bases align to TRBD1. CDR3 size: 15 residues. Trimming at V came to 1 base and at J to 5 bases, leaving 2 bases not matched to a gene. CDR1 and CDR2 from the germline V gene are SGHTA and FQGNSA.